This TCR beta chain was captured by sequencing in a study of cytotoxic CD8 clonotypes in ibrutinib-treated CLL. Overall study: Complete response was seen in 2 patients and partial in roughly 25; around twelve progressed and roughly 14 stayed remitted after a median around 64 months. The average sample held roughly 250,000 productive templates and 91,000 or so productive rearrangements. Overall study findings and caveats: Investigators sampled sustained-remission and progressing patients at differing times. Public clonotypes were rare and shrank or held steady on treatment.

The CDR3 consists of 15 residues. V shed 3 bases and J shed 3 bases, with 11 bases lying between them. The V gene's germline CDR1 is LNHDA and CDR2 SQIVND (reference sequence). Using immunoSEQ multiplex PCR, the repertoire was profiled, and TCRdb retains in-frame clones only, with some absent. The sample carries approximately 190,000 clones, roughly 79% recorded once. About this clone itself: Its antigen is currently unknown.

The receptor was derived from a human donor with chronic lymphocytic leukemia. This specimen was PBMCs, taken after 12 months of ibrutinib treatment. The chain uses TRBV19 and TRBJ2-2; D unclear. The CDR3 reads CASSIRAKHTGELFF. DNA for the CDR3: TGTGCCAGTAGTATTCGGGCAAAACACACCGGGGAGCTGTTTTTT.